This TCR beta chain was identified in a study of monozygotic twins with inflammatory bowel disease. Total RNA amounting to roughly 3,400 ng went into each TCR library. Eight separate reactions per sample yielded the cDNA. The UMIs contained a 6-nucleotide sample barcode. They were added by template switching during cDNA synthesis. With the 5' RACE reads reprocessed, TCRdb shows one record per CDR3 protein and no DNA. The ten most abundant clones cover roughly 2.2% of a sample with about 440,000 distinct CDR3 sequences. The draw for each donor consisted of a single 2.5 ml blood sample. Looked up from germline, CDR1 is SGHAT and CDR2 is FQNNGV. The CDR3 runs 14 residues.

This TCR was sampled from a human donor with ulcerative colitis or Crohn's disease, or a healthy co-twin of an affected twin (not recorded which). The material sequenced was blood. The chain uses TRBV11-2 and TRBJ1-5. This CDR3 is CASSPTNVNQPQHF.